This T cell receptor (beta chain) was documented in a study of T-cell memory formation after mild COVID-19. Whole-study context: TCR clusters were largely donor specific. Study results and caveats: From day 15 to 85, contracting clones were balanced between CD4 and CD8, whereas later expanders leaned toward CD4+. The CD4+ clones that contracted clustered mainly within CM and EM, and the CD8+ clones concentrated in EMRA. In second-wave clones peaking day 37, SARS-CoV-2 specificity remained unconfirmed.

TCRdb re-called the 5' RACE reads with MiXCR, one entry per CDR3 protein. The sample holds some 280,000 distinct CDR3 sequences; 15% to 20% are singletons and the top ten take 23%. This CDR3 region has 13 residues. The V gene's germline CDR1 is MNHNY and CDR2 SVGAGI (reference sequence). Trimming cost V 6 bases and J 3 bases; bases outside gene matches: 4. Many counts were recorded for this clonotype. Its antigen is as yet unknown. Specimen: PBMCs or a T cell subset sorted from them (not recorded which). This TCR derives from a man between 18 and 35 years old who had mild COVID-19 (a few samples of this study predate the infection). Cell type and time point are not known. V gene TRBV6-6 combines with J gene TRBJ2-7; 8 bases match TRBD2. Here the CDR3 reads CASRAGGLYEQYF. The CDR3 DNA is TGTGCCAGCAGGGCGGGAGGCCTCTACGAGCAGTACTTC.